The T cell receptor beta chain under discussion was sequenced for a study of T cell clonotyping in hematopoietic cell transplantation. This clone was detected only once. No antigen is known for it. Libraries were prepared by immunoSEQ multiplex PCR; TCRdb keeps only in-frame clonotypes and omits some of them. The profile shows tens of thousands of clones, around 86% of them singletons. Trimming left V 9 bases short and J 6 bases short, with 17 bases between. The CDR3 covers 13 residues. The germline gives CDR1 MGHDK, CDR2 SYGVNS. Time point specified: recipient sample about 28 days before transplant, after cytoreduction. Recipients were bled about 28 days pretransplant and at posttransplant days 30, 100, 180. Whole-study findings and limits: Few recipient clonotypes overlapped donors; over 95% were de novo at given depth. Without cell sorting, CD4 versus CD8 contributions remain unresolved. Recipient TCR diversity dropped after transplant; expanded clonotypes rose from day 30 to 180.

The gene calls are TRBV25-1 and TRBJ1-2; a weak D match, TRBD1 (6 bases). The TCR was taken from a man aged 55 to 69 with biphenotypic leukemia. Some clones in this sample may be carry-over from other donors' samples. The source material was peripheral blood mononuclear cells, sampled before stem cell transplant. CDR3 bases: TGTGCCAGTAGGAGGGGGGCCTCGGATGGCTACACCTTC. It codes for CASRRGASDGYTF.